This T cell receptor beta chain is drawn from a study of shared clonotypes between healthy human individuals. Whole-study results and caveats: Against clonotypes common to all four donors, non-shared ones had lower generation probabilities. Expectations were that clonotype sharing among donors would be affected by sequencing depth.

A word on this clone: Its cognate antigen is unknown.

Sequencing was performed with immunoSEQ multiplex PCR; in TCRdb, only in-frame clones are kept and a portion is missing. This sample yields under 1,900,000 clones, of which just under 99% are seen a single time; approximately 0.4% belongs to the top ten. V lost 1 base, J lost 5 bases, and 5 bases lay in between. This CDR3 spans 13 amino acids. Germline V gene data show CDR1 as SGHAT and CDR2 as FQNNGV. V gene TRBV11-2 combines with J gene TRBJ2-2, with D uncertain. Sequencing input: naive CD4+ T cells sorted from blood. Subset denoted: CD45RA+ positively selected. The receptor was derived from a man in his thirties or forties in good health. CDR3 DNA sequence: TGTGCCAGCAGCTTAGGCCCGACCGGGGAGCTGTTTTTT. Its protein is CASSLGPTGELFF.